This T cell receptor (beta chain) was identified during a study of T cell responses to AZD1222 COVID-19 vaccine. Study conclusions and caveats: Among those given AZD1222, only six were seropositive at baseline. Variant regions that are unmutated are reportedly the target of nearly half of spike-specific TCRs. White British ancestry dominated among donors, who included more females, and clonal diversity was possibly underestimated. Two doses of AZD1222 preceded a rise in Spike-specific TCR breadth and depth.

The table came from immunoSEQ multiplex PCR; TCRdb's copy has only in-frame clones and leaves some out. The sample consists of roughly 120,000 clones, approximately 86% of them appearing once. CDR1 is MRHNA and CDR2 is SNTAGT in the germline V gene. Trimming took off 0 bases at V and 2 bases at J, with 7 bases between the two ends. The CDR3 is 15 residues long. This clone was seen only a few times. The target antigen is unknown. V is TRBV6-4 and J is TRBJ2-2; D gene unclear. The source material was peripheral blood, sampled on day 0 of AZD1222 vaccination. The source of this sequence is an adult in good health. The CDR3 DNA reads TGTGCCAGCAGTGACTCCTCAGAAAACACCGGGGAGCTGTTTTTT. Protein sequence: CASSDSSENTGELFF.